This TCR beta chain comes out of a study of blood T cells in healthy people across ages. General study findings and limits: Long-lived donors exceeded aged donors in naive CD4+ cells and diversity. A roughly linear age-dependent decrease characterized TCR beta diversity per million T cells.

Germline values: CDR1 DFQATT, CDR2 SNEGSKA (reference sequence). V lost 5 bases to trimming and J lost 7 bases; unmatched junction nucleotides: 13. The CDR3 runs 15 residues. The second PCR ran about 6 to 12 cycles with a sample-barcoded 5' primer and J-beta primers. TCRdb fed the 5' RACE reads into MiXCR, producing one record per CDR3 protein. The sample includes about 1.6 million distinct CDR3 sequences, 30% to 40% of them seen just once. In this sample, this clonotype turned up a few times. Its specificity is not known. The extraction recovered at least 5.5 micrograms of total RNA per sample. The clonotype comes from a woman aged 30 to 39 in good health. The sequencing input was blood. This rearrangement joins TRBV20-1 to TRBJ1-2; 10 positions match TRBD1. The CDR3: CSAGQRTGGFVGYTF. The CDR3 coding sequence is TGCAGTGCTGGGCAAAGGACAGGGGGATTCGTTGGCTACACCTTC.